This T cell receptor beta chain was profiled in a study of T cell repertoires in cytomegalovirus infection. Study-level information: In public TCR beta signatures, there were indications of both CMV infection and matching HLA type.

TCRdb itself ran the reads through MiXCR, one entry per CDR3 protein. The sample records 750,000 to 900,000 distinct CDR3 sequences, about 29% being singletons. Comment on this clonotype: No antigen is known for it.

The germline V and J ends were trimmed by 4 bases and 8 bases, with 17 bases remaining between them. CDR3 length: 13 amino acids. Germline CDR1 is SQVTM and CDR2 is ANQGSEA. The J gene is TRBJ1-2, the V gene TRBV29-1, with D possibly being TRBD1 (6 bases). The sequencing here drew on cultured CD8+ T cells from PBMCs, taken from culture after CMV antigen stimulation. The TCR sequence derives from a human donor in good health (CMV status not recorded). Some clones in this sample may be carry-over from other donors' samples. This CDR3 reads CSVAGQSGIGYTF. In nucleotides, the CDR3 is TGCAGCGTTGCAGGACAGTCCGGGATCGGCTACACCTTC.